Listed below are T cell receptor beta chains from one sample, sequenced in a study of long-term antiretroviral therapy in people with HIV. Sequencing was performed with immunoSEQ multiplex PCR; in TCRdb, only in-frame clones are kept and a portion is missing. The data show roughly 5,000 clones, around 80% seen once. The source was unsorted PBMCs, collected 1.8 years before starting antiretroviral therapy. Receptor source: a man in his forties with HIV. The CDR3 runs from the conserved cysteine through the conserved F or W.

TRBV6-6	CASRLYGGSETQYF
TRBV6-1	CASSEETSGAYEQYF
TRBV2	CASVTVSSSYNEQFF
TRBV27	CASSPISSNQPQHF
TRBV6-1	CASSQTGPGNTIYF
TRBV2	CASSEETQYF
TRBV5-1	CASSLLAGALNEQFF
TRBV25-1	CASSGERESYFYEQYF
TRBV7-9	CASSLEGGGELFF
TRBV28	CASSFIGDQPQHF
TRBV28	CASSSTVPGRLNEQFF
TRBV28	CASSVGLAGGGEQFF
TRBV5-1	CASSLGREDTQYF
TRBV5-4	CASSLLAGGRTNNEQFF
TRBV29-1	CSVDMTGDTEAFF
TRBV5-4	CASSDGLAGNSYEQYF
TRBV9	CASSVARGSDTQYF
TRBV5-6	CASSLGGPREASVRETQYF
TRBV28	CASSLTGFDTEAFF
TRBV4-1	CASSQGHSSGNTIYF
TRBV4-1	CASSQVDLGLAYNEQFF
TRBV6-4	CASSDDRDPNTGELFF
TRBV6-5	CASSSGHYDEQFF
TRBV9	CASSVGGSAYEQYF
TRBV4-3	CASSQEEGNGYNEQFF
TRBV18	CASSLSTVNTGELFF
TRBV6-5	CASSSDSPNTGELFF
TRBV5-4	CASSSAGISGNTIYF
TRBV6-1	CASSDTNMNTEAFF
TRBV18	CASSRGTLQFF
TRBV4-2	CASSQTPSVPSYEQYF
TRBV7-9	CASRRLGGELFF
TRBV6-6	CASSYFNPITDTQYF
TRBV4-3	CASSQGLALSGTDTQYF
TRBV27	CASSFPSGRYNEQFF
TRBV7-8	CASSLGASAHRGSEQYF
TRBV7-9	CASSLVERDYEQYF
TRBV4-1	CASSQAPGEPQHF
TRBV30	CAWSVPGKGNQPQHF
TRBV9	CASSVGQGYETQYF
TRBV5-4	CASSLVVGERLF
TRBV5-1	CASSINRGDTGELFF
TRBV28	CASRGQVDPQETQYF
TRBV27	CASSSTWSGEKLFF
TRBV5-8	CASSLEDAAGNTIYF
TRBV6-1	CASRARAGELFF
TRBV25-1	CASAYPGLSGNTIYF
TRBV7-2	CASSLGPQPQHF